Listed here are 5 T cell receptor beta chains from one sample, sequenced in a study of Graves' ophthalmopathy and Graves' hyperthyroidism (dated 2018 in TCRdb). The sequencing machine was an Illumina HiSeq 2000. TCR beta CDR3 regions were amplified from RNA transcripts for repertoire sequencing. HTBI primers and the Qiagen OneStep RT-PCR kit were used in a first-round RT-PCR, which was followed by a second-round multiplex PCR, size selection and purification. TCRdb reprocessed the public reads (quality trimming at Q25 with fastp, clone calling with MiXCR) and kept in-frame beta chains. When rows share a CDR3 protein, they turn into one entry using the most common DNA and genes. A total of 350,000 to 400,000 distinct CDR3 sequences appear in this sample, approximately 20% of them only once. The top ten constitute roughly 1.6% of the sample. The sequencing input was peripheral blood. The receptors stem from a woman aged 18 to 35 with Graves' ophthalmopathy. Donor details come from another sample of the same person, matched by shared clones.

This clonotype occurred many times. The rearrangement uses TRBV12-3 or TRBV12-4 and TRBJ2-2; D may correspond to TRBD1 or TRBD2 (6 bases each). The V end lost 7 bases, the J end lost 6 bases, and 12 bases lay between the germline ends. The CDR3 spans 13 residues. CDR3 protein: CASNIGGSGELFF. DNA of the CDR3: TGTGCCAGCAACATAGGGGGGTCCGGGGAGCTGTTTTTT.

This clonotype was counted ten times or more. The chain carries TRBV27 and TRBJ1-2; the D gene is possibly TRBD1 (5 bases). The CDR3 totals 15 residues. The V end was cut by 5 bases, the J end by 3 bases, with 16 bases between. Germline CDR1 reads MNHEY; CDR2 reads SMNVEV (reference sequence). CDR3 amino acids: CASSPQGFPDYGYTF. CDR3 nucleotide sequence: TGTGCCAGCAGTCCGCAGGGTTTTCCTGACTATGGCTACACCTTC.

This clonotype was counted at least ten times. The chain has TRBV28 and TRBJ1-5, with 9 bases identical to TRBD1. V dropped 5 bases and J dropped 9; count of bases not matched to a gene: 8. The CDR3 has 14 amino acids. CDR1 MDHEN and CDR2 SYDVKM come from the germline V gene. The CDR3: CASSDRDRVSPQHF. The DNA of the CDR3 is TGTGCCAGCAGTGACCGGGACAGGGTTTCGCCCCAGCATTTT. Filled out from reference TRBV28 and TRBJ1-5, the complete variable domain reads DVKVTQSSRYLVKRTGEKVFLECVQDMDHENMFWYRQDPGLGLRLIYFSYDVKMKEKGDIPEGYSVSREKKERFSLILESASTNQTSMYLCASSDRDRVSPQHFGDGTRLSIL.

This clonotype was seen ten or more times. V gene TRBV28 combines with J gene TRBJ2-7; 9 positions agree with TRBD1. Germline loops: CDR1 MDHEN, CDR2 SYDVKM. The CDR3 has 16 amino acids. The V gene end was trimmed by 3 bases and the J gene end by 3 bases; junction bases not matched to a gene: 9. CDR3 region: CASSFPSTGGNYEQYF. The CDR3, as DNA: TGTGCCAGCAGTTTTCCCTCAACAGGGGGCAACTACGAGCAGTACTTC.

The sample holds many counts of this clonotype. This rearrangement joins TRBV28 to TRBJ2-7; D may be TRBD2 (5 bases). V lost 3 bases and J lost 6, with 9 bases in between. Per germline, CDR1 MDHEN and CDR2 SYDVKM. The CDR3 length is 12 residues. The CDR3 region has the DNA TGTGCCAGCAGTTTGGGCCGGGGCGAGCAGTACTTC. It encodes CASSLGRGEQYF.